This T cell receptor beta chain was sequenced during a study of blood T cell repertoires in COVID-19 (dated by TCRdb to the early 2020s). Concerning the study at large: The collaborator samples originated in the United States, Italy and Spain and spanned the acute and convalescent phases of COVID-19. The prospective study material was composed of cDNA or gDNA derived from T cells, B-cell-depleted T cells, or PBMCs. Deeply sampled blood TCRbeta repertoires from subjects exposed to, actively infected with, or recovered from COVID-19 were included in the dataset. A freely available public database, intended as a resource for researchers studying the immune response to SARS-CoV-2, is where the repertoires were released. Samples were obtained from the ongoing ImmuneRACE study (first 160 participants) and from about 1,300 subjects provided by 6 global collaborators. Sample metadata almost always included a de-identified subject ID, COVID-19 status, age in years and sex. Where available, HLA class I and class II types were taken from metadata supplied by the sample provider and were not determined by assay-based typing.

Concerning this clone itself: Its antigen has not been determined. No much larger clonotype is one base removed from it; base qualities were not supplied.

Each collaborating institution followed its own protocols to collect whole blood in K2EDTA tubes. For TCRbeta analysis, collaborators shipped samples in one of three forms: frozen whole blood, isolated PBMCs, or DNA extracted from either of those sample types. What the research found in general, with its limitations: The amount of clinical and demographic metadata varied by source and participant and was provided uncurated.

TCRbeta CDR3 regions were amplified from genomic DNA using the immunoSEQ Assay, a bias-controlled multiplex PCR. Per the original workflow: The number of nucleated cells in each sample was estimated by amplification of reference gene primers within the assay. To quantify the absolute abundance of each unique TCRbeta CDR3 rearrangement, sequence reads were collapsed and filtered. For each sample, productive Simpson clonality was calculated as the square root of Simpson's diversity index over productive rearrangements. The table was pulled from immuneACCESS by TCRdb, which kept in-frame rearrangements only. Such tables lose some clones; where checked, under half of the loss comes from unresolved V genes, and the rest has no known cause. Clone size and V and J calls were adopted from that table, with D and trimming inferred from the DNA. Recorded for this sample are 27,000 or so clones; about nine tenths of them occurred a single time. 6.5% to 8.5% of the sample lies in the top ten.

CDR1 and CDR2, per the germline V gene (reference sequence), are SEHNR and FQNEAQ. Including cysteine and phenylalanine, the CDR3 has 15 amino acids. Only the CDR3 portion is preserved as DNA: 45 bases, with reading frame beginning at the first base. V lost 5 bases and J lost 4 bases; the stretch between them is 14 bases long. Source material: peripheral blood. The source is a woman between 50 and 59 years old with active COVID-19. The rearranged segments are TRBV7-9 and TRBJ1-4, with the D gene too uncertain to name. The base sequence is TGTGCCAGCAGCCCGAAGGCCAGGATTAATGAAAAACTGTTTTTT. Protein translation: CASSPKARINEKLFF.